One sample yielded the 17 T cell receptor beta chains listed below, sequenced in a study of PD-L1 blockade in urothelial cancer. Generated by immunoSEQ multiplex PCR, the TCRdb table keeps only in-frame clones and is missing some. The sample includes 58,000 or so clones, around 86% of them seen just once. Time point reported: pretreatment peripheral blood. Sequences were derived from PBMCs, sampled around atezolizumab (anti-PD-L1) treatment. The receptors derive from a man aged 65-85 years with urothelial cancer.

The V gene is TRBV5-6, the J gene TRBJ1-3; D possibly corresponds to TRBD1 (5 bases). Trimming took 0 bases from V and 0 from J, leaving 10 bases between them. Germline CDR1 and CDR2: SGHDT and YYEEEE. The CDR3 contains 16 residues. CDR3 region: CASSLAMGRSGNTIYF. CDR3 bases: TGTGCCAGCAGCTTGGCCATGGGGCGCTCTGGAAACACCATATATTTT.

The V gene is TRBV2, the J gene TRBJ1-5, with a possible D match to TRBD1 (5 bases). CDR3 size: 15 residues. The germline V and J ends were trimmed by 4 bases and 11 bases, with 21 bases remaining between them. Germline V CDR1 and CDR2: SNHLY, FYNNEI. The CDR3 here is CASSGGSLGVLTQHF. The CDR3 region has the DNA TGTGCCAGCAGTGGTGGCAGCCTAGGGGTTTTAACCCAGCATTTT.

The sample holds many counts of this clone. The rearrangement links TRBV2 to TRBJ1-5; D gene uncertain. The germline gives CDR1 SNHLY, CDR2 FYNNEI. The CDR3 has 13 amino acids. V was clipped by 1 base and J by 9 bases, with 10 bases between them. The CDR3 DNA reads as TGTGCCAGCAGTGAAGAACGGGATGGGCCCCAGCATTTT. As protein: CASSEERDGPQHF.

Only a few counts were recorded for this clone. The V and J genes are TRBV6-6 and TRBJ1-5, with no clear D. The CDR3 runs to 12 residues. In germline, CDR1 is MNHNY, CDR2 SVGAGI (reference sequence). The ends were cut back, 6 bases at V and 6 bases at J, with 9 bases in the middle. In DNA form, the CDR3 reads TGTGCCAGCAGGGAGTCGGGTCAGCCCCAGCATTTT. Amino acids: CASRESGQPQHF.

The chain joins TRBV5-1 to TRBJ2-1, with unresolved D. The CDR3 covers 12 residues. Germline V gene data show CDR1 as SGHRS and CDR2 as YFSETQ. The V end lost 4 bases, the J end lost 8 bases, and 10 bases lay between the germline ends. The CDR3 DNA follows: TGCGCCAGCAGCATTAGTGTCGATGAGCAGTTCTTC. This gives the protein CASSISVDEQFF. Complete variable domain (other parts from reference TRBV5-1 and TRBJ2-1): KAGVTQTPRYLIKTRGQQVTLSCSPISGHRSVSWYQQTPGQGLQFLFEYFSETQRNKGNFPGRFSGRQFSNSRSEMNVSTLELGDSALYLCASSISVDEQFFGPGTRLTVL.

The rearrangement uses TRBV6-5 and TRBJ2-7, with D tentatively TRBD2 (6 bases). The germline V gene encodes CDR1 MNHEY and CDR2 SVGAGI. The length of the CDR3 is 14 residues. Trimming removed 6 bases at V and 0 bases at J, with 12 bases between. This CDR3 is CASRGTRSSYEQYF. CDR3 nucleotides: TGTGCCAGCAGAGGGACTCGTAGCTCCTACGAGCAGTACTTC.

This chain uses TRBV12-5 with TRBJ1-5, with 7 positions matching TRBD1. V lost 9 bases and J lost 0; bases outside the gene matches: 11. CDR1 LGHNT and CDR2 FRNRAP come from the germline V gene. CDR3 size: 16 residues. The CDR3 DNA is TGTGCTAGCCGGACAGGTGCAAGAAATAGCAATCAGCCCCAGCATTTT. It translates to CASRTGARNSNQPQHF.

The J gene is TRBJ1-2, the V gene TRBV5-1, with D possibly TRBD1 on 6 matching bases. Germline lookup yields CDR1 SGHRS and CDR2 YFSETQ. Trimming shortened V by 0 bases and J by 4 bases, and 7 bases separated the two germline ends. The CDR3 extends over 13 amino acids. This chain's CDR3 is CASSLEDSYGYTF. In nucleotides, the CDR3 is TGCGCCAGCAGCTTGGAGGACAGCTATGGCTACACCTTC.

The chain combines TRBV19 with TRBJ2-5, with 9 bases lining up with TRBD1. The J segment lost 5 bases and the V segment lost 1 base, leaving 14 bases of the junction unmatched. The CDR3 loop spans 18 amino acids. Germline V gene data show CDR1 as LNHDA and CDR2 as SQIVND (reference sequence). CDR3 coding DNA: TGTGCCAGTAGTATAGGGACAGGGGCTCTCACGGGATCCGAGACCCAGTACTTC. It codes for CASSIGTGALTGSETQYF.

This clone was detected only a few times. The rearrangement joins TRBV28 to TRBJ1-1, with TRBD1 as a possible D gene (5 bases). The CDR3 totals 15 residues. CDR1 and CDR2 (germline): MDHEN, SYDVKM. Trimming shortened V by 7 bases and J by 1 base, and 16 bases separated the two germline ends. CDR3 in DNA: TGTGCCAGCAATCAAGGGGTTGGCCCGAACACTGAAGCTTTCTTT. Translating gives CASNQGVGPNTEAFF.

CDR3 DNA sequence: TGTGCCAGCAGCTTGAGTAGCACCTACGAGCAGTACTTC. Amino acids: CASSLSSTYEQYF. The V gene is TRBV5-8, the J gene TRBJ2-7, with D uncertain. Trimming pared 1 base from V and 2 bases from J, leaving 7 bases between. This CDR3 is built from 13 residues. Germline V gene sequence: CDR1 SGHTS, CDR2 YDEGEE.

This sequence joins TRBV6-1 and TRBJ1-1; D perhaps matches TRBD1 (6 bases). Trimming cost V 7 bases and J 6 bases, with 18 bases left between them. Germline V gene sequence: CDR1 MNHNS, CDR2 SASEGT. The CDR3 contains 14 residues. As DNA, the CDR3 is TGTGCCAGCACCCGAAGGGGGAAGGGGGCTGAAGCTTTCTTT. Its translation: CASTRRGKGAEAFF.

The CDR3: CASSRGLAGGMRDTQYF. DNA for the CDR3: TGCGCCAGCAGCAGGGGACTAGCGGGAGGAATGAGAGATACGCAGTATTTT. The chain uses TRBV5-1 and TRBJ2-3, with 15 bases aligning to TRBD2. Germline assignment: CDR1 SGHRS and CDR2 YFSETQ. The CDR3 length is 17 residues. Losses at the gene ends were 4 bases for V and 5 bases for J; bases not matched to a gene: 8.

The chain is built from TRBV9 and TRBJ2-1, with a weak D call TRBD1 (5 bases). The ends were cut back, 0 bases at V and 0 bases at J, with 10 bases in the middle. CDR3 length equals 16 residues. Germline CDR1 reads SGDLS; CDR2 reads YYNGEE. The CDR3 here is CASSVGSDSSYNEQFF. The CDR3 nucleotides are TGTGCCAGCAGCGTAGGAAGCGACAGCTCCTACAATGAGCAGTTCTTC. Using reference TRBV9 and TRBJ2-1 for the parts outside the CDR3, the full variable domain is DSGVTQTPKHLITATGQRVTLRCSPRSGDLSVYWYQQSLDQGLQFLIQYYNGEERAKGNILERFSAQQFPDLHSELNLSSLELGDSALYFCASSVGSDSSYNEQFFGPGTRLTVL.

This clone has just one count. J is TRBJ2-2 and V is TRBV29-1; 7 bases fit TRBD1. This CDR3 spans 12 amino acids. Trimming removed 7 bases from V and 7 bases from J; junction bases left unmatched: 6. Germline CDR1 is SQVTM and CDR2 is ANQGSEA. CDR3: CSAGQAGGELFF. The CDR3 DNA follows: TGCAGCGCCGGACAGGCGGGCGGGGAGCTGTTTTTT.

The chain couples TRBV27 to TRBJ1-2; 7 positions match TRBD1. The CDR3 is made up of 13 amino acids. V trimming: 6 bases; J trimming: 8 bases; junction bases outside the gene matches: 9. Germline V lookup: CDR1 MNHEY, CDR2 SMNVEV (reference sequence). The CDR3 DNA reads TGTGCCAGCAGCCCAGACAGGGTGCAAGGCTACACCTTC. Translation gives CASSPDRVQGYTF.

The chain combines TRBV6-6 with TRBJ1-6, with D unclear. The CDR3 loop spans 12 amino acids. The germline V gene encodes CDR1 MNHNY and CDR2 SVGAGI (reference sequence). V lost 8 bases and J lost 9, with 11 bases in between. The CDR3 DNA is TGTGCCAGCGAAAAGGGAGGTTCACCCCTCCACTTT. Translation gives CASEKGGSPLHF.